The T cell receptor beta chain under discussion was sequenced for a study of blood T cell repertoires in COVID-19. Study-level information: In each case, the material was cDNA or gDNA derived from T cells, B-cell-depleted T cells, or PBMCs.

Generated by immunoSEQ multiplex PCR, the TCRdb table keeps only in-frame clones and is missing some. The sample yields some 150,000 clones, 85% to 90% seen once. Germline V gives CDR1 SGHRS, CDR2 YFSETQ. V gave up 0 bases and J gave up 0 bases, with 7 bases separating them. The length of the CDR3 is 15 residues. This sequence originates from a human donor in a cohort sampled during active COVID-19. The J gene is TRBJ1-3, the V gene TRBV5-1; no clear D gene. Sequencing input: peripheral blood. CDR3 in DNA: TGCGCCAGCAGCTTGGTTCCGTACTCTGGAAACACCATATATTTT. Encoded protein: CASSLVPYSGNTIYF.